This is a list of T cell receptor beta chains from one sample in a study of blood T cells in healthy people across ages. TCRdb reprocessed the 5' RACE reads via MiXCR and lists one record per CDR3 protein. The sample has about 900,000 distinct CDR3 sequences; 45% to 50% are singletons. Sequencing used blood. The receptors here all came from a man in his thirties or forties in good health. Both conserved end residues are part of each CDR3. The D gene is left open where the match is weak. Clone sizes are given selectively: once, few, many, or a class where the clone is expanded.

clone_size j_call d_call v_call cdr3_aa cdr3_nt
NA TRBJ2-5 TRBD2 TRBV3-1 CASTRTSGSTVQETQYF TGTGCCAGCACCCGGACTAGCGGATCGACCGTCCAAGAGACCCAGTACTTC
NA TRBJ2-1 TRBD2 TRBV6-5 CAGSKPSGGAEQFF TGTGCCGGCAGTAAACCTAGCGGGGGGGCCGAACAGTTCTTC
NA TRBJ2-1 NA TRBV10-3 CAIKEGTEQFF TGTGCCATCAAAGAGGGTACCGAGCAGTTCTTC
NA TRBJ1-5 TRBD1 TRBV20-1 CSARRQGANQPQHF TGCAGTGCCCGAAGACAGGGGGCCAATCAGCCCCAGCATTTT
NA TRBJ1-2 NA TRBV27 CASSSGVAGYGYGYTF TGTGCCAGCAGTTCGGGGGTCGCGGGGTACGGATATGGCTACACCTTC
once TRBJ1-2 NA TRBV4-1 CASNLGGGEVYYGYTF TGCGCCAGCAACCTCGGAGGGGGGGAAGTGTACTATGGCTACACCTTC
NA TRBJ1-2 NA TRBV28 CASSLRQVSYGYTF TGTGCCAGCAGTCTCCGACAGGTCTCCTATGGCTACACCTTC
few TRBJ2-3 TRBD2 TRBV9 CASSVFSGGTDTQYF TGTGCCAGCAGCGTATTTAGCGGGGGGACAGATACGCAGTATTTT
NA TRBJ2-7 TRBD1 TRBV29-1 CSVEDRSRPGQGAYEQYF TGCAGCGTTGAAGACAGGAGCCGCCCGGGACAGGGTGCCTACGAGCAGTACTTC
NA TRBJ2-2 TRBD2 TRBV4-1 CASSQAAQRGVGELFF TGCGCCAGCAGCCAAGCGGCGCAGCGGGGAGTCGGGGAGCTGTTTTTT
NA TRBJ2-1 TRBD1 TRBV7-9 CASSPTGYLWNEQFF TGTGCCAGCAGCCCGACAGGGTACCTTTGGAATGAGCAGTTCTTC
few TRBJ2-1 TRBD1 TRBV25-1 CASSDTGTGTYNEQFF TGTGCCAGCAGTGATACCGGGACAGGGACTTACAATGAGCAGTTCTTC
few TRBJ2-7 TRBD2 TRBV9 CASSARGDPHYEQYF TGTGCCAGCAGCGCCCGGGGGGACCCTCACTACGAGCAGTACTTC